The subject of this entry is one T cell receptor (beta chain). Its antigen is unidentified. The data derive from a study of monozygotic twins with inflammatory bowel disease. For every TCR library, around 3,700 ng of total RNA was used. TCRdb reprocessed the 5' RACE reads; each CDR3 protein has one entry and no DNA is given. This sample's table has approximately 340,000 distinct CDR3 sequences. This CDR3 spans 17 amino acids. Per the germline V gene, CDR1 is WSHSY and CDR2 is SAAADI. General study results and limits: Patients received differing immunosuppressive treatments, which may have added variability to their repertoires.

The clonotype comes from a human donor with ulcerative colitis or Crohn's disease, or a healthy co-twin of an affected twin (not recorded which). The rearrangement uses TRBV10-2 and TRBJ2-1; TCRdb designates TRBD1, a call that cannot be tested without DNA. The sample comprised blood. The CDR3 sequence: CASSERTGGLSYNEQFF.